This T cell receptor (beta chain) was identified during a study of T cells in localized non-small cell lung cancer (TCRdb year 2020). Background for the entire study: T cell repertoires of fewer than 250 early-stage NSCLC patients were analyzed, with tumors being compared against uninvolved tumor-adjacent lungs. A mean age of around 66 years was recorded for the NSCLC patients, of whom roughly 130 were male and 95 to 110 were female. The cohort comprised approximately 240 treatment-naïve NSCLC patients with resected, localized lung tumors. Broader findings and caveats from the paper: Higher T cell density in blood was associated with longer overall survival, whereas higher clonality in adjacent lung was associated with shorter survival. A median of about 50 of the top 100 tumor clones turned up in the paired uninvolved adjacent lung, and about 28 of those clones also ranked among the top 100 of that same adjacent lung. Because of the exploratory design, TCR variables were selected using unadjusted p-values without false-discovery rate correction. The highest T cell clonality was observed in uninvolved tumor-adjacent lung, where clonality exceeded that of tumor, suggesting that antigenic responses were more focused in uninvolved tumor-adjacent lung. Because multi-region tumor sequencing was not done, intratumor heterogeneity could not be ruled out.

At diagnosis, tumor, uninvolved tumor-adjacent lung and peripheral blood were collected and then preserved as a mix of FFPE and fresh-frozen material. For TCR repertoire profiling, the blood samples were analyzed as peripheral blood mononuclear cells. CDR1 and CDR2 were assigned from the germline V gene as SGHVS and FQNEAQ. The V end gives up 4 bases and the J end 5 bases, leaving 4 bases in the junction not matched to a gene. The CDR3 starts with the cysteine, ends with the phenylalanine, and has 13 residues. This entry keeps only the CDR3 DNA: 39 bases, framed from base 1. The immunoSEQ Assay was used to sequence TCR beta CDR3 regions from DNA. As for the original processing: To compute T cell density, TCR beta template counts were normalized to usable DNA, which was estimated by amplifying housekeeping genes. Richness was estimated with the preseqR package, extrapolating to 400,000 templates for PBMC samples and 120,000 templates for tissue samples. Clonality was defined by subtracting Pielou's evenness from one. Tissue-enriched TCRs were identified through differential abundance testing performed on productive amino-acid clonotypes, with a minimum total count of 5 and an alpha of 0.1. The Jaccard Index and the Morisita Overlap Index were used to measure how much the repertoires overlapped between compartments. TCR beta CDR3s were clustered by GLIPH together with public tetramer-defined viral CDR3s, and at least three viral sequences plus V-gene enrichment were required for viral motifs. In its TCRdb copy, this immuneACCESS table keeps in-frame sequences only and misses some clones. Where compared with another copy, unresolved V genes explain less than half of these, and the others have no known cause. The V and J calls and clone size were taken over from that table, and D and trimming were inferred from the DNA. In all, the sample holds tens of thousands of clones, and approximately 90% of those were seen once. Jointly, the top ten make up 20% to 25% of the sample.

In the case of this clone: Its binding antigen is unknown. Base qualities are missing; no much larger clone stands one base away.

The source is a woman aged 40-69 years with stage I squamous cell lung carcinoma. In this chain, TRBV7-8 is recombined with TRBJ1-1, and TRBD1 aligns with 7 junction nucleotides. This material consisted of peripheral blood, taken before any cancer treatment. The nucleotide sequence reads as follows: TGTGCCAGCAGCTCATCGACAGGGACTGAAGCTTTCTTT. It encodes CASSSSTGTEAFF. The variable domain in full, with residues beyond the CDR3 obtained from the reference TRBV7-8 and TRBJ1-1 genes, is GAGVSQSPRYKVAKRGQDVALRCDPISGHVSLFWYQQALGQGPEFLTYFQNEAQLDKSGLPSDRFFAERPEGSVSTLKIQRTQQEDSAVYLCASSSSTGTEAFFGQGTRLTVV.